Listed here are 8 T cell receptor beta chains from one sample, sequenced in a study of T cell repertoires in cytomegalovirus infection (dated 2019 in TCRdb). TCRdb records Illumina HiSeq 1500 as the sequencer. In TCRdb, the public reads were trimmed at Q25 with fastp and aligned with MiXCR, with productive beta chains retained. Merged by CDR3 protein, the rows form single entries marked with the most common genes and DNA. Present in this sample are about 150,000 distinct CDR3 sequences, about a quarter of which were seen just once. 10% to 11% of the sample is taken by the ten largest. The sequenced material came from PBMCs. The source of these receptors is a human donor in good health (CMV status not recorded). Some clones in this sample may be carry-over from other donors' samples.

At least ten counts were recorded for this clonotype. This chain links TRBV7-2 with TRBJ2-1; 10 bases map to TRBD2. In germline, CDR1 is SGHTA, CDR2 FQGNSA. V was clipped by 1 base and J by 4 bases; unmatched bases: 4. The CDR3 totals 16 residues. The CDR3 coding sequence is TGTGCCAGCAGCTTAGAACTAGCGGGACCATACAATGAGCAGTTCTTC. This sequence encodes CASSLELAGPYNEQFF.

The J gene is TRBJ2-1, the V gene TRBV14, with D maybe TRBD2 (6 bases). The CDR3 has 19 amino acids. Trimming cost V 4 bases and J 2 bases, with 24 bases left between them. Per the germline V gene, CDR1 is SGHDN and CDR2 is FVKESK. As DNA, the CDR3 is TGTGCCAGCAGCCTCGCATTTGCGGGGAACCGATTTACCTACAATGAGCAGTTCTTC. Protein sequence: CASSLAFAGNRFTYNEQFF.

The V and J genes are TRBV5-1 and TRBJ2-5; D uncertain. V dropped 6 bases and J dropped 3 bases, with 9 bases sitting between them. This CDR3 comprises 12 residues. CDR1 is SGHRS and CDR2 is YFSETQ in the germline V gene. The CDR3 DNA reads TGCGCCAGCACCATGGAAAAAGAGACCCAGTACTTC. Protein sequence: CASTMEKETQYF. The variable domain in full, completed from reference TRBV5-1 and TRBJ2-5, reads KAGVTQTPRYLIKTRGQQVTLSCSPISGHRSVSWYQQTPGQGLQFLFEYFSETQRNKGNFPGRFSGRQFSNSRSEMNVSTLELGDSALYLCASTMEKETQYFGPGTRLLVL.

This clonotype was seen a handful of times. The chain joins TRBV12-3 or TRBV12-4 to TRBJ2-3; unclear D gene. This CDR3 is built from 13 residues. V lost 1 base and J lost 5, with 7 bases in between. The CDR3 DNA reads as TGTGCCAGCAGTTTAGTAGGGATAGATACGCAGTATTTT. Residues: CASSLVGIDTQYF.

The CDR3 here is CASSLAGQVGAYTF. CDR3 DNA: TGTGCCAGCAGCTTAGCGGGACAGGTTGGAGCCTACACCTTC. V gene TRBV7-3 combines with J gene TRBJ1-2; 8 bases fit TRBD1. V lost 2 bases to trimming and J lost 10 bases; unmatched junction nucleotides: 9. The CDR3 is 14 residues long. The germline CDR1 and CDR2 sequences are SGHTA and FQGTGA.

V is TRBV6-6 and J is TRBJ2-4, with 12 positions matching TRBD1. CDR1 is MNHNY, CDR2 SVGAGI, per germline (reference sequence). The CDR3 sequence is 14 residues long. With V trimmed by 7 bases and J by 7 bases, 5 bases remained unmatched. DNA for the CDR3: TGTGCCAGCACTAAGGGACAGGGGGCGAACATTCAGTACTTC. This translates into CASTKGQGANIQYF.

This clonotype was recorded only once. At one of its ends the junction is not consistent with the germline gene, which may arise from a read error. In DNA, the CDR3 is TGTGACAGCACCGCGACAGGTTCGGGCCACAATGAGCAGTTCTTC. Translation: CDSTATGSGHNEQFF. J is TRBJ2-1 and V is TRBV2; D may be TRBD1 (6 bases). The CDR3 contains 15 residues. Germline V gene data show CDR1 as SNHLY and CDR2 as FYNNEI.

This clonotype showed up many times. This rearrangement joins TRBV7-9 to TRBJ1-6, with 10 positions matching TRBD1. The V gene's germline CDR1 is SEHNR and CDR2 FQNEAQ (reference sequence). V gave up 5 bases and J gave up 7 bases; unmatched junction bases: 5. There are 15 residues in the CDR3. CDR3 region: CASSEMGQGNSPLHF. DNA of the CDR3: TGTGCCAGCAGCGAAATGGGACAGGGGAATTCACCCCTCCACTTT.